Listed below are T cell receptor beta chains from one sample, sequenced in a study of neurological immune-mediated disorders. TCRdb called the 5' RACE reads again in MiXCR, with one record for every CDR3 protein. The data show over 25,000 distinct CDR3 sequences, over 10% seen once. The sequencing sample was made of PBMCs. These receptor sequences come from a woman aged 60 to 75 in good health. Each CDR3 is given with its conserved first and last residue. The D gene is left open where the match is weak. A row's size may be missing; if present it is once, few, many or a size class.

J gene | V gene | D gene | clone size | CDR3 DNA | CDR3 protein
TRBJ1-4 | TRBV5-1 | TRBD1 | many | TGCGCCAGCAGCACCGGACAGGGGAGTGAAAAACTGTTTTTT | CASSTGQGSEKLFF
TRBJ2-6 | TRBV27 | . | . | TGTGCCAGCAGTTTCGGAGACAGCTGGGGGGCCAACGTCCTGACTTTC | CASSFGDSWGANVLTF
TRBJ2-7 | TRBV2 | TRBD1 | many | TGTGCCAGCAGGGATACAGGGGATTCCTACGAGCAGTACTTC | CASRDTGDSYEQYF
TRBJ2-3 | TRBV19 | TRBD2 | many | TGTGCCAGTCGGACTAGCGGGCGGTTCACAGATACGCAGTATTTT | CASRTSGRFTDTQYF
TRBJ1-3 | TRBV7-2 | . | many | TGTGCCAGCAGCTTAGACCGCCATGGAAACACCATATATTTT | CASSLDRHGNTIYF
TRBJ2-3 | TRBV20-1 | TRBD1 | many | TGCAGTGCCGCCCCCACAGGGGGCTACACAGATACGCAGTATTTT | CSAAPTGGYTDTQYF
TRBJ1-2 | TRBV20-1 | TRBD1 | many | TGCATTCTCCCCGGGGACAGGGGCCGAACTAACTATGGCTACACCTTC | CILPGDRGRTNYGYTF
TRBJ1-6 | TRBV5-1 | TRBD1 | many | TGCGCCAGCAGCCAGACAGGGGCCTCAGCTTCACCCCTCCACTTT | CASSQTGASASPLHF
TRBJ2-1 | TRBV10-1 | TRBD2 | . | TGCGCCAGCAGTGACCCTAGCGGGGGATACAATGAGCAGTTCTTC | CASSDPSGGYNEQFF
TRBJ2-3 | TRBV5-1 | TRBD1 | medium-sized | TGCGCCAGCAGCTTGGCAAGGACAGGGGGCGCAGATACGCAGTATTTT | CASSLARTGGADTQYF
TRBJ1-2 | TRBV7-2 | . | many | TGTGCCAGCAGTCAAGTTTATGGCTACACCTTC | CASSQVYGYTF
TRBJ2-2 | TRBV20-1 | TRBD2 | many | TGCAGTGCTAGAGATCCTAGCGGGGGGGACGGGGAGCTGTTTTTT | CSARDPSGGDGELFF
TRBJ1-1 | TRBV6-2/TRBV6-3 | . | many | TGTGCCAGCACCCCTCCCTCACGGACTGAAGCTTTCTTT | CASTPPSRTEAFF
TRBJ1-1 | TRBV2 | TRBD1 | many | TGTGCCAGCAGAAACATGGGACAGGGGGCTGAAGCTTTCTTT | CASRNMGQGAEAFF
TRBJ1-2 | TRBV7-2 | TRBD1 | many | TGTGCCAGCAGCTTGACGAGACAGGGTGTCCTCTCTGGTGGCTACACCTTC | CASSLTRQGVLSGGYTF
TRBJ2-7 | TRBV29-1 | . | . | TGCAGCGCCGTGGACAGCCTCTCGGGAGAGCAGTACTTC | CSAVDSLSGEQYF
TRBJ2-7 | TRBV10-3 | . | many | TGTGCCATCAGAGACTCCGGGACGAGCTCCTACGAGCAGTACTTC | CAIRDSGTSSYEQYF
TRBJ2-3 | TRBV4-3 | TRBD2 | many | TGCGCCAGCAGCCATCGGGGGGGCGCAGATACGCAGTATTTT | CASSHRGGADTQYF
TRBJ2-7 | TRBV7-6 | . | few | TGTGCCAGCAGCTCAAAGGCAGGGGACTACGAGCAGCACTTC | CASSSKAGDYEQHF
TRBJ2-3 | TRBV12-3/TRBV12-4 | . | many | TGTGCCAGCAGTTACCTTACGCAAGATACGCAGTATTTT | CASSYLTQDTQYF
TRBJ1-6 | TRBV4-1 | . | many | TGCGCCAGCAGCCCTCCACACAGCTGGATTAGGCCCCTCCACTTT | CASSPPHSWIRPLHF
TRBJ1-5 | TRBV10-3 | . | many | TGTGCCATCAGTGAATCGTTGGGGCAGAATCAGCCCCAGCATTTT | CAISESLGQNQPQHF
TRBJ2-3 | TRBV23-1 | . | few | TGCGCCAGCAGTAAATCAGATACGCAGTATTTT | CASSKSDTQYF
TRBJ1-4 | TRBV27 | . | . | TGTGCCAGCAGCGAGTTGGTAACTAATGAAAAACTGTTTTTT | CASSELVTNEKLFF
TRBJ2-7 | TRBV7-9 | . | many | TGTGCCAGCAGACCTGACCGGAACTACGAGCAGTACTTC | CASRPDRNYEQYF
TRBJ2-1 | TRBV3-1 | TRBD1 | many | TGTGCCAGCAGGGACAGGGGGAACAATGAGCAGTTCTTC | CASRDRGNNEQFF
TRBJ1-1 | TRBV10-3 | TRBD1 | many | TGTGCCATCAGGGGGGGGTCTTTCAGGGGGAGCATGAACACTGAAGCTTTCTTT | CAIRGGSFRGSMNTEAFF
TRBJ1-1 | TRBV7-3 | TRBD1 | medium-sized | TGTGCCAGCGGGACAGGGGGAAACACTGAAGCTTTCTTT | CASGTGGNTEAFF
TRBJ2-5 | TRBV5-1 | TRBD1 | many | TGCGCCAGCAGCTCCCTGGGACAGGGAGAGACCCAGTACTTC | CASSSLGQGETQYF
TRBJ1-1 | TRBV20-1 | . | many | TGCAGTGCCACCCCAGCGGGGAGGATGGGGAACACTGAAGCTTTCTTT | CSATPAGRMGNTEAFF
TRBJ1-6 | TRBV20-1 | . | many | TGCAGTGCTAGAGAACTGTCTACCTTACCCCTCCACTTT | CSARELSTLPLHF
TRBJ1-3 | TRBV5-1 | . | many | TGCGCCAGCGCCCGGGACACCAGCTCTGGAAACACCATATATTTT | CASARDTSSGNTIYF
TRBJ2-6 | TRBV4-2 | . | . | TGTGCCAGCAGCCAAGAATTCTCAGCTGGGGCCAACGTCCCGACTTTC | CASSQEFSAGANVPTF
TRBJ2-5 | TRBV20-1 | TRBD2 | many | TGCAGTGCCTCCCTAGCGGGGGCTGGGGGGGCCCAGTACTTC | CSASLAGAGGAQYF
TRBJ2-1 | TRBV9 | TRBD2 | many | TGTGCCAGCAGCCTTCGGACTAGCGGGAGCCATGAGCAGTTCTTC | CASSLRTSGSHEQFF
TRBJ1-4 | TRBV20-1 | TRBD1 | many | TGCAGTGCTTTGCCCCGGGACAGGCACAATGAAAAACTGTTTTTT | CSALPRDRHNEKLFF
TRBJ1-2 | TRBV2 | TRBD1 | medium-sized | TGTGCCAGCAGTGAAGAGTACAGGGGGTCTACCTTC | CASSEEYRGSTF
TRBJ1-2 | TRBV6-2/TRBV6-3 | . | . | TGTGCCAGCAGTTCCTCCCAGGGCGGGAAGTCCTATGGCTACACCTTT | CASSSSQGGKSYGYTF
TRBJ2-6 | TRBV7-8 | . | many | TGTGCCAGCAGCCCCAAGGGGGGCAGCGACGATCCTGGGGCCAACGTCCTGACTTTC | CASSPKGGSDDPGANVLTF